Shown below are 11 T cell receptor beta chains from a single sample sequenced in a study of cytomegalovirus exposure and HLA in healthy donors. Both 60 Vbeta primers and 13 Jbeta primers went into the PCR. Measured with immunoSEQ multiplex PCR; TCRdb has only the in-frame clones, and not every one. This sample has roughly 170,000 clones, with around 82% found just once. Sequenced input: PBMCs. These receptors were obtained from a male donor in good health and CMV-seronegative.

The rearrangement joins TRBV19 to TRBJ2-1; TRBD1 matches at 12 bases. CDR3 length equals 14 residues. The germline CDR1 and CDR2 sequences are LNHDA and SQIVND (reference sequence). The trim removed 6 bases at V and 7 bases at J, leaving 4 bases unmatched. Here the CDR3 reads CASRGGQGANEQFF. The DNA for the CDR3 is TGTGCCAGTAGGGGGGGACAGGGGGCGAATGAGCAGTTCTTC.

This clone was seen more than once but under ten times. The chain uses TRBV27 and TRBJ1-1, with a weak D call TRBD1 (5 bases). The CDR3 spans 14 residues. Germline values: CDR1 MNHEY, CDR2 SMNVEV (reference sequence). V was clipped by 5 bases and J by 11 bases, with 21 bases between them. CDR3 sequence reads: CASSSPRRAIGAFF. CDR3 coding DNA: TGTGCCAGCAGTAGTCCCCGCAGGGCTATAGGGGCTTTCTTT.

This clone occurred once. The chain has TRBV7-9 and TRBJ1-6, with D possibly being TRBD1 (5 bases). Trimming removed 6 bases at V and 9 bases at J, with 21 bases between. Germline V lookup: CDR1 SEHNR, CDR2 FQNEAQ (reference sequence). The CDR3 sequence is 16 residues long. The CDR3 here is CASRTSGAQGGSPLHF. CDR3 DNA sequence: TGTGCCAGCAGAACCAGCGGGGCGCAGGGTGGTTCACCCCTCCACTTT.

The gene calls are TRBV27 and TRBJ2-3; 9 positions match TRBD2. In germline, CDR1 is MNHEY, CDR2 SMNVEV (reference sequence). The CDR3 covers 14 residues. J lost 5 bases, V lost 8 bases, and 8 bases had no gene match. The CDR3 DNA reads as TGTGCCAGCTCTAGCGGGATGAGTGGAGATACGCAGTATTTT. Protein sequence: CASSSGMSGDTQYF.

The chain links TRBV28 to TRBJ1-2; tentatively, D is TRBD1 (5 bases). Trimming removed 6 bases at V and 2 bases at J, with 10 bases between. CDR3 length equals 13 residues. CDR1 and CDR2 (germline): MDHEN, SYDVKM. The CDR3 bases are TGTGCCAGCAGGATACAGGCGAACTATGGCTACACCTTC. Protein: CASRIQANYGYTF.

The CDR3 is CASSPQEGSYTEAFF. The CDR3 region has the DNA TGTGCCAGCTCACCGCAGGAGGGGTCTTACACTGAAGCTTTCTTT. This sequence joins TRBV18 and TRBJ1-1; D possibly corresponds to TRBD1 (5 bases). V gave up 3 bases and J gave up 3 bases, with 14 bases separating them. This CDR3 has 15 amino acids. CDR1 is KGHSH and CDR2 is LQKENI in the germline V gene.

The chain uses TRBV5-1 and TRBJ2-3; 12 bases are shared with TRBD1. V lost 0 bases and J lost 4; bases outside the gene matches: 0. This CDR3 spans 15 amino acids. The germline V gene has CDR1 SGHRS and CDR2 YFSETQ. For the CDR3, the DNA is TGCGCCAGCAGCTTGGGGGACAGGGGGCCAGATACGCAGTATTTT. The encoded protein is CASSLGDRGPDTQYF.

In its sample, this clone was seen once. The V call is TRBV29-1, the J call TRBJ2-7; 12 bases map to TRBD2. Germline V CDR1 and CDR2: SQVTM, ANQGSEA. This CDR3 spans 14 amino acids. Unmatched junction bases numbered 3, after V lost 3 bases and J lost 3 bases. CDR3 DNA: TGCAGCGTTGATCTAGCGGGGGGGGGCTACGAGCAGTACTTC. Translation: CSVDLAGGGYEQYF.

V is TRBV2 and J is TRBJ1-2; 7 nucleotides match TRBD1. The CDR3 runs to 14 residues. The germline gives CDR1 SNHLY, CDR2 FYNNEI. Unmatched junction bases numbered 8, after V lost 6 bases and J lost 4 bases. This CDR3 is CASSRRQGPYGYTF. Written as DNA, the CDR3 is TGTGCCAGCAGCCGCCGACAGGGCCCCTATGGCTACACCTTC. The full variable domain, its missing parts supplied by reference TRBV2 and TRBJ1-2, is EPEVTQTPSHQVTQMGQEVILRCVPISNHLYFYWYRQILGQKVEFLVSFYNNEISEKSEIFDDQFSVERPDGSNFTLKIRSTKLEDSAMYFCASSRRQGPYGYTFGSGTRLTVV.

The gene calls are TRBV9 and TRBJ2-3; D might be TRBD2 (7 bases). V was clipped by 3 bases and J by 0 bases, with 11 bases between them. The CDR3 is made up of 15 amino acids. Germline CDR1 reads SGDLS; CDR2 reads YYNGEE. CDR3 sequence (DNA): TGTGCCAGCAGCGCAGCGGGACATAGCACAGATACGCAGTATTTT. This gives the protein CASSAAGHSTDTQYF.

J is TRBJ1-6 and V is TRBV19; TRBD1 agrees at 10 bases. This CDR3 comprises 16 residues. CDR1 and CDR2 (germline): LNHDA, SQIVND (reference sequence). Trimming removed 1 base from V and 9 bases from J; junction bases left unmatched: 6. The CDR3 region is CASSIATGQGSSPLHF. In DNA, the CDR3 is TGTGCCAGTAGTATAGCGACGGGACAGGGGAGTTCACCCCTCCACTTT.